This record covers a single T cell receptor (beta chain). The antigen remains undetermined. The entry originates in a study of cytomegalovirus exposure and HLA in healthy donors. Whole-study results and caveats: The productive fraction for most TCR beta V segments was about 90% or about 30% in an earlier analysis. Beyond CMV serostatus, there was no information to go on about immune exposure.

PCR employed 60 Vbeta and 13 Jbeta primers. This table comes from immunoSEQ multiplex PCR, and its TCRdb copy is limited to in-frame clones, with some not included. In the table there are 110,000 or so clones, 77% of which are singletons. CDR3 size: 18 residues. Trimming stripped 4 bases from V and 1 base from J, with 22 bases between. Germline CDR1 and CDR2: MGHDK and SYGVNS. What was sequenced was PBMCs. J is TRBJ1-1 and V is TRBV25-1; the D is unclear. This sequence was found in a man in his late teens or twenties in good health and CMV-seropositive. In DNA, the CDR3 is TGTGCCAGCAGTGCCCAATCGGAATTTGTCGAGGGGAACACTGAAGCTTTCTTT. Translated, it gives CASSAQSEFVEGNTEAFF.